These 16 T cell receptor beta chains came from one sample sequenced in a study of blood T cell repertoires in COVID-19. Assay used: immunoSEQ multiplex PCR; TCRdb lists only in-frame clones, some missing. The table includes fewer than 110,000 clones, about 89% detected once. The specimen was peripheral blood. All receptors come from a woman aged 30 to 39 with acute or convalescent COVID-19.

CDR3 coding DNA: TGTGCCAGCAGTTTCTCCAGGTACAATGAGCAGTTCTTC. Protein: CASSFSRYNEQFF. V usage is TRBV27 and J usage is TRBJ2-1; D is ambiguous. Trimming took off 3 bases at V and 4 bases at J, with 7 bases between the two ends. Germline-derived CDR1 and CDR2 are MNHEY and SMNVEV (reference sequence). This CDR3 comprises 13 residues.

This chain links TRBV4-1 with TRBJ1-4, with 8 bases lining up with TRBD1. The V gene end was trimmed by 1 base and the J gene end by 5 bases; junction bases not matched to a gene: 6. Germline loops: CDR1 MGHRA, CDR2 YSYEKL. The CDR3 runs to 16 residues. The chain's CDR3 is CASSQVPGQENEKLFF. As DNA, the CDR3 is TGCGCCAGCAGCCAAGTGCCGGGACAGGAGAATGAAAAACTGTTTTTT.

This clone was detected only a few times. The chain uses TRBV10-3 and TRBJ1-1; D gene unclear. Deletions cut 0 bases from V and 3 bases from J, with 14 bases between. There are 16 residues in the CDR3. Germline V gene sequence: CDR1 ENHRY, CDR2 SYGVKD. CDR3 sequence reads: CAISESRLYGDTEAFF. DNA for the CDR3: TGTGCCATCAGTGAGTCCCGGTTATACGGAGACACTGAAGCTTTCTTT.

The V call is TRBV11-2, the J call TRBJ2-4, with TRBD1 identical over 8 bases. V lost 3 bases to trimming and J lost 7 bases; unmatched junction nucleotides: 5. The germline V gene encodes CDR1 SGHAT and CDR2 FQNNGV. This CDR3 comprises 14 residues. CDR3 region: CASSLDREWNIQYF. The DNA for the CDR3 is TGTGCCAGCAGCTTGGACAGGGAGTGGAACATTCAGTACTTC.

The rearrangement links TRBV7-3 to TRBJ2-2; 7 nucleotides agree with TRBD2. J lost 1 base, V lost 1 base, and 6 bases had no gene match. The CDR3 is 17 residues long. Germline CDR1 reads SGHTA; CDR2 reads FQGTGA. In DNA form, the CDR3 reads TGTGCCAGCAGCTTAATCCCTATAGCGGGGAACACCGGGGAGCTGTTTTTT. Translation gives CASSLIPIAGNTGELFF.

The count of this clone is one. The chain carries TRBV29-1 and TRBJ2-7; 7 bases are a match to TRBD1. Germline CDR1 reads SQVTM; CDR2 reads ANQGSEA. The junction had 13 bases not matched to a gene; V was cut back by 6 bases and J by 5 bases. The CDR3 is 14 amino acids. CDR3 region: CSVKTLRGRDEQYF. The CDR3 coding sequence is TGCAGCGTCAAAACGCTAAGGGGGCGCGACGAGCAGTACTTC.

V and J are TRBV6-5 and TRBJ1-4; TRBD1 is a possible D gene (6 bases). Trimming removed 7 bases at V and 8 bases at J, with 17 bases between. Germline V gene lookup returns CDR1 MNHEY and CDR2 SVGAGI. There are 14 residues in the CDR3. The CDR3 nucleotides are TGTGCCAGCAAAACCGACAGGAGATGGGAAAAACTGTTTTTT. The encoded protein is CASKTDRRWEKLFF.

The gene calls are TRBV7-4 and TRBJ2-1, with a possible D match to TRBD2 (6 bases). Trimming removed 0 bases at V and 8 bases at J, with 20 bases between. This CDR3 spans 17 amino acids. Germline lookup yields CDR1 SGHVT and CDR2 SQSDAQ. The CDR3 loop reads CASSLARDSGHADEQFF. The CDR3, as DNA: TGTGCCAGCAGCTTAGCGCGAGATAGCGGCCATGCGGATGAGCAGTTCTTC. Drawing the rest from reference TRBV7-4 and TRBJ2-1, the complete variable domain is GAGVSQSPRYKVAKRGRDVALRCDSISGHVTLYWYRQTLGQGSEVLTYSQSDAQRDKSGRPSGRFSAERPERSVSTLKIQRTEQGDSAVYLCASSLARDSGHADEQFFGPGTRLTVL.

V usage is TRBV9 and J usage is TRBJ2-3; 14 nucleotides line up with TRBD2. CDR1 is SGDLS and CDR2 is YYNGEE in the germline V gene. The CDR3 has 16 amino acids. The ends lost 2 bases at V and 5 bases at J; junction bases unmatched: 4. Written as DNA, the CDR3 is TGTGCCAGCAGCGTGAGGACTAGCGGGGGGCAAGATACGCAGTATTTT. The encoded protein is CASSVRTSGGQDTQYF.

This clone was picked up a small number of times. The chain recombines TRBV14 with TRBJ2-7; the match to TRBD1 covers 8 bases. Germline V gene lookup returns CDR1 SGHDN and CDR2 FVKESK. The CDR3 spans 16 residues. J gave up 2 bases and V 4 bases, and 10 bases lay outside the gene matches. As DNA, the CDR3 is TGTGCCAGCAGCCGCTCAGGGGGCTCTGATCCCTACGAGCAGTACTTC. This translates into CASSRSGGSDPYEQYF.

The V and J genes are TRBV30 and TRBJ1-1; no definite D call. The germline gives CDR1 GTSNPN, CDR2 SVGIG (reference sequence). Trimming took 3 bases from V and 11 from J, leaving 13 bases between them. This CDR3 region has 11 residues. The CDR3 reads CAWSHNVYAFF. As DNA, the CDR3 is TGTGCCTGGAGCCACAACGTTTACGCTTTCTTT. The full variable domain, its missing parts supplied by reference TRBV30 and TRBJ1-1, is SQTIHQWPATLVQPVGSPLSLECTVEGTSNPNLYWYRQAAGRGLQLLFYSVGIGQISSEVPQNLSASRPQDRQFILSSKKLLLSDSGFYLCAWSHNVYAFFGQGTRLTVV.

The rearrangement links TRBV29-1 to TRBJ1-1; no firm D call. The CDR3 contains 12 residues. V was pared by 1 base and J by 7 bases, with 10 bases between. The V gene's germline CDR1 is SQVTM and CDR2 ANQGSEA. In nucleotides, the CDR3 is TGCAGCGTTGAAGGGGGAGAGCGTGAAGCTTTCTTT. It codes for CSVEGGEREAFF.

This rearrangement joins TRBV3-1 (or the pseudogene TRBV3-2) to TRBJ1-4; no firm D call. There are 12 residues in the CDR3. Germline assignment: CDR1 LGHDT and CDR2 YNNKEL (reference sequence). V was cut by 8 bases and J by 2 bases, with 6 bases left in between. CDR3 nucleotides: TGTGCCAGCGAGGGCACTAATGAAAAACTGTTTTTT. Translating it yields CASEGTNEKLFF.

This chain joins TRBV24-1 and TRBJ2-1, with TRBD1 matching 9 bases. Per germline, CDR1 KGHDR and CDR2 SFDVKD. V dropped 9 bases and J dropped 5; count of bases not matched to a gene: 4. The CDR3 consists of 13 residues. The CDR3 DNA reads TGTGCCACCGGGGGGACAGGGAACAATGAGCAGTTCTTC. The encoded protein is CATGGTGNNEQFF.

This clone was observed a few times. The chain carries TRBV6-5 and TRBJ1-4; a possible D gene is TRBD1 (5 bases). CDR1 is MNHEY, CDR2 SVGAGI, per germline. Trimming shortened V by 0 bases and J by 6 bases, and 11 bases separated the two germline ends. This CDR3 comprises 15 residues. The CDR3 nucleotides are TGTGCCAGCAGTTACTCGATGGAGGGGTATGAAAAACTGTTTTTT. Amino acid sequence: CASSYSMEGYEKLFF.

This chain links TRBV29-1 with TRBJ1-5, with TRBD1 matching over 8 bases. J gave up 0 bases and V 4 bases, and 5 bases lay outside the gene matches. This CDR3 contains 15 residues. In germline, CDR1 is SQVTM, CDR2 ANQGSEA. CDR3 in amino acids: CSVVLTGDSNQPQHF. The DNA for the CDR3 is TGCAGCGTTGTTTTGACAGGGGATAGCAATCAGCCCCAGCATTTT.